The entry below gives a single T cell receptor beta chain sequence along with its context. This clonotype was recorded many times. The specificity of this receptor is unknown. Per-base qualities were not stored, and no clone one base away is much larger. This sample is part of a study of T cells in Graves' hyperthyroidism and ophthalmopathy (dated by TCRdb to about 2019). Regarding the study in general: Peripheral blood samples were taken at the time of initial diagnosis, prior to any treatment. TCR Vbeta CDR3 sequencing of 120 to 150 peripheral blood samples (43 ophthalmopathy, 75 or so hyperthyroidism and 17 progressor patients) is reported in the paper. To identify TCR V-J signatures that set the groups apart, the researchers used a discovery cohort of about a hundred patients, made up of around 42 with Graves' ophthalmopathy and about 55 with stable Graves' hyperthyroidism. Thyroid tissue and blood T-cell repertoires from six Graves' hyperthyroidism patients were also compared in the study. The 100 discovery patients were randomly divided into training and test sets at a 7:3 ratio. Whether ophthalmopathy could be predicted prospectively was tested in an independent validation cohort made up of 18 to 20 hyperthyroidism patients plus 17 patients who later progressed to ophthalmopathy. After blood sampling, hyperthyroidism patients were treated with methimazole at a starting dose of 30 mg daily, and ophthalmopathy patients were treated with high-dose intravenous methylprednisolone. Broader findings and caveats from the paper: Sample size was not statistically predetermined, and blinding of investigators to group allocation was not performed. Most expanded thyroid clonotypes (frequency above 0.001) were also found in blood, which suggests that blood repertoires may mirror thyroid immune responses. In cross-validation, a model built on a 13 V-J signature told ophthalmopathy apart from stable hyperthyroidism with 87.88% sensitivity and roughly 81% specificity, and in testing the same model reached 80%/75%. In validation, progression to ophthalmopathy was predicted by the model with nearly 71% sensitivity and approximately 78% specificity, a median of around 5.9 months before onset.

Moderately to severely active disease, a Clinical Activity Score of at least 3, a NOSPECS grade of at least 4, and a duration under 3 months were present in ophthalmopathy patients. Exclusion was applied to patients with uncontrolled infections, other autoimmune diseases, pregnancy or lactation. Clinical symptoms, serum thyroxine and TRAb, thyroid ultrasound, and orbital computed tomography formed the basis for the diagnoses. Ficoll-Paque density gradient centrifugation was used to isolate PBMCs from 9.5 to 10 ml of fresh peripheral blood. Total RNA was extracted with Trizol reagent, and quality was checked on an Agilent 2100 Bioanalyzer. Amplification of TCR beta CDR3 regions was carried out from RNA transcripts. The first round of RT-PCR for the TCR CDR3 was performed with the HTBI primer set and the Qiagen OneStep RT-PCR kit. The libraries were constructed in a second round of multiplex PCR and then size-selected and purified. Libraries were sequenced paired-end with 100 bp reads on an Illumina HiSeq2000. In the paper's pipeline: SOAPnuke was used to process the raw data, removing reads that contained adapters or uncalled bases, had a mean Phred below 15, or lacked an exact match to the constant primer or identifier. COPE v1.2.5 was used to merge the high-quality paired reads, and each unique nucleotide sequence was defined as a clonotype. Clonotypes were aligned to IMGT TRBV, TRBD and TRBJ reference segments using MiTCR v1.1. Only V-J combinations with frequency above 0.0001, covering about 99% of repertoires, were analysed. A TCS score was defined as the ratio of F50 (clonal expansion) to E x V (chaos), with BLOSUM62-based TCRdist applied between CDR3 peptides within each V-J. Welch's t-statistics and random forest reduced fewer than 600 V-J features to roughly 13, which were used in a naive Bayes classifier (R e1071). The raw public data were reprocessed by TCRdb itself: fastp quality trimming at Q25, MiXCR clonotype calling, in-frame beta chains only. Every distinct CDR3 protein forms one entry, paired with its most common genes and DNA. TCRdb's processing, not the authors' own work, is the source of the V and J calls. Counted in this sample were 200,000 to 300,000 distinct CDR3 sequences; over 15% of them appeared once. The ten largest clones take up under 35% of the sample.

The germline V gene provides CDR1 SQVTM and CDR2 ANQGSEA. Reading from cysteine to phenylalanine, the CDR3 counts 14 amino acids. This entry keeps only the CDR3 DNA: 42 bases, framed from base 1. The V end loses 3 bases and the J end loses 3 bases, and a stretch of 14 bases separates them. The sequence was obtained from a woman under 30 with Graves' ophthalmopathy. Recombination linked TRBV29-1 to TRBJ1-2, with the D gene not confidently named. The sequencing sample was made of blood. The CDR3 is CSVDVTTSDYGYTF. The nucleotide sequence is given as TGCAGCGTTGATGTTACTACTAGTGACTATGGCTACACCTTC.